This TCR beta chain was captured by sequencing in a study of human T cells and chemical hapten exposure. Study results and caveats: TCRs at high frequency, those above 1 in 1000, did not change with DPC sensitization.

TCRdb fed the RACE reads into MiXCR, producing one record per CDR3 protein. In the table there are tens of thousands of distinct CDR3 sequences, roughly 10% of which are singletons. Described time point: patch test 1, 2 weeks after DPC sensitization. The treatment denotes: therapeutic diphenylcyclopropenone sensitization with weekly scalp DPC. This clonotype was found a few times. Its antigen is unidentified. The CDR3 is made up of 15 amino acids. Per the germline V gene, CDR1 is SGHRS and CDR2 is YFSETQ. The germline V and J ends were trimmed by 0 bases and 2 bases, with 8 bases remaining between them.

The chain combines TRBV5-1 with TRBJ2-2; no clear D gene. The sequences come from whole blood, collected in connection with sensitization to the hapten diphenylcyclopropenone (DPC). This sequence was found in a man aged 40-50 years with alopecia areata. Some clones in this sample may be carry-over from other donors' samples. The CDR3 sequence: CASSLVRTNTGELFF. CDR3 DNA sequence: TGCGCCAGCAGCTTGGTCCGCACTAACACCGGGGAGCTGTTTTTT. Supplemented by reference TRBV5-1 and TRBJ2-2, the full variable domain reads KAGVTQTPRYLIKTRGQQVTLSCSPISGHRSVSWYQQTPGQGLQFLFEYFSETQRNKGNFPGRFSGRQFSNSRSEMNVSTLELGDSALYLCASSLVRTNTGELFFGEGSRLTVL.